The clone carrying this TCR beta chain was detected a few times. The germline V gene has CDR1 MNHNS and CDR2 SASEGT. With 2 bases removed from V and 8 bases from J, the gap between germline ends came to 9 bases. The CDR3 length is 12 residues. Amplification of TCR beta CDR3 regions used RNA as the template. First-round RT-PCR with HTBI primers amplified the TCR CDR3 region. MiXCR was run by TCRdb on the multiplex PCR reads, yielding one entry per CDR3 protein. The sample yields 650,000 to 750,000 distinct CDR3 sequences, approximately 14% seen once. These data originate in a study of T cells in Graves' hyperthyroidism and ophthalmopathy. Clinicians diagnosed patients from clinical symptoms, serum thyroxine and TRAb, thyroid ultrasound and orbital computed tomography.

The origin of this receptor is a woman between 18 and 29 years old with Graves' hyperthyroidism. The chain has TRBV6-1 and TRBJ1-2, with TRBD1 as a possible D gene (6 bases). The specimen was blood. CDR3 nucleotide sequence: TGTGCCAGCAGTGAATTGGGGGGCGGCTACACCTTC. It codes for CASSELGGGYTF.